The clone carrying this TCR gamma chain was seen only a few times. Its antigen is currently unknown. The data were obtained in a study of Vδ1+ human thymocytes. Regarding the study as a whole: Bulk repertoire data may be misinterpreted because of unexpected Vdelta2 sequences. Thymic TRG and TRD repertoires appeared highly polyclonal, with Gaussian CDR3 length distributions.

Extracted RNA was reverse transcribed into cDNA. The CDR3 regions were amplified by multiplex PCR from V-gene primers to a constant-region primer. TCRdb reanalysed the multiplex PCR reads via CATT. This sample has 36,000 or so gamma-chain clones, with 20% to 25% found just once. This CDR3 is 15 amino acids long. Germline V gene data show CDR1 as EGSNGY and CDR2 as YDSYNSKV. Germline trimming cut 1 base from V and 3 bases from J; bases unmatched to any gene: 9. This TCR derives from a girl less than two years old who had congenital heart surgery. The chain uses TRGV2 and TRGJ1 or TRGJ2. The sequencing sample was made of Vdelta1+ gamma-delta thymocytes from the thymus. Subset given: FACS-sorted CD3+ TCRalphabeta- TCRVdelta1+ TCRVdelta2- thymocytes. As DNA, the CDR3 is TGTGCCACCTGGGACGGCGGTCGGGCTTATTATAAGAAACTCTTT. Its translation: CATWDGGRAYYKKLF.